This is a list of T cell receptor beta chains from one sample in a study of monozygotic twins with inflammatory bowel disease. One entry per CDR3 protein, without DNA, is what TCRdb gives after re-calling the 5' RACE reads. The sample holds hundreds of thousands of distinct CDR3 sequences. Material for sequencing was blood. The receptor set was obtained from a human donor with ulcerative colitis or Crohn's disease, or a healthy co-twin of an affected twin (not recorded which). Both conserved end residues are part of each CDR3.

V	J	CDR3
TRBV29-1	TRBJ2-5	CSSRGGQETQYF
TRBV10-3	TRBJ1-1	CAISINPNTEAFF
TRBV7-2	TRBJ1-4	CASSLGQGREKLFF
TRBV2	TRBJ2-4	CASSTSSVENIQYF
TRBV20-1	TRBJ2-2	CSAHTSGRTTGELFF
TRBV6-5	TRBJ1-2	CASSYLLGPGDGYTF
TRBV5-6	TRBJ2-1	CASSFAGIPFF
TRBV5-1	TRBJ1-1	CASRTGTGNTEAFF
TRBV5-1	TRBJ2-1	CASSPGLAGVGEQFF
TRBV10-1	TRBJ2-1	CATREAGGNEQFF
TRBV12-3/TRBV12-4	TRBJ2-3	CASRLEVADGTDTQYF
TRBV6-2/TRBV6-3	TRBJ1-5	CASRRQGGPNQPQHF
TRBV19	TRBJ1-1	CASRRIIGENTEAFF
TRBV20-1	TRBJ2-2	CSASQRGGTGELFF